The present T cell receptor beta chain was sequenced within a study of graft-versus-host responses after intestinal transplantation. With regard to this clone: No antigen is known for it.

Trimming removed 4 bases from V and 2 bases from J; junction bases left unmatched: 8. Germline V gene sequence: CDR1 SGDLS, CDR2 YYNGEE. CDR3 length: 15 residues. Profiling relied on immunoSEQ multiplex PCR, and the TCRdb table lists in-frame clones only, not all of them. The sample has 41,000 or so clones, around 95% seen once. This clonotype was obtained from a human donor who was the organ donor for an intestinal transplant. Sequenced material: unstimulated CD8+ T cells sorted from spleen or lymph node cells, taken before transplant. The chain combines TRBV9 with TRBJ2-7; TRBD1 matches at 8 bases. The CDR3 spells CASSPTGVSTYEQYF. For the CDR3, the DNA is TGTGCCAGCAGCCCGACAGGGGTCTCCACCTACGAGCAGTACTTC.